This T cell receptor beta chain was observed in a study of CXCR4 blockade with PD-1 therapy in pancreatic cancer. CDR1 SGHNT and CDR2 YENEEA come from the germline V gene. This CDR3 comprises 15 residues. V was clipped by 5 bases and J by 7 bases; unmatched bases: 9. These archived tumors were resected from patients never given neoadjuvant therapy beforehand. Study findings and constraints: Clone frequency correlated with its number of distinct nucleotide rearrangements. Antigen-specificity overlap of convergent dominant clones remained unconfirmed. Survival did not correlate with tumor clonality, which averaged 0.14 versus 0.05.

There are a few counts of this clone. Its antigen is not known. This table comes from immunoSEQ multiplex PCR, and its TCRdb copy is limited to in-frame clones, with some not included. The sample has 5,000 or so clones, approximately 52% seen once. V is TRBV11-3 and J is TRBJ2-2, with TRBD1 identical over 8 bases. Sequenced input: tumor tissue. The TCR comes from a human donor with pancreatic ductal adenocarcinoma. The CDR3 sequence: CASSQDRVSGGELFF. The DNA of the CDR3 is TGTGCCAGCAGCCAGGACAGGGTTAGTGGCGGGGAGCTGTTTTTT.